This T cell receptor (beta chain) was sequenced for a study of T cell repertoires in cytomegalovirus infection. As for the study in general: Matching HLA type, along with CMV infection, was indicated by public TCR beta signatures.

Concerning this clonotype itself: Its antigen is as yet unknown.

Via MiXCR, TCRdb re-called the reads, giving one row per CDR3 protein. The repertoire holds a few hundred thousand distinct CDR3 sequences, with about 39% as singletons. CDR3 length: 19 residues. V lost 0 bases and J lost 2; bases outside the gene matches: 15. The germline V gene has CDR1 DFQATT and CDR2 SNEGSKA (reference sequence). This TCR came from a human donor in good health (CMV status not recorded). Some clones in this sample may be carry-over from other donors' samples. The sequences come from cultured PBMCs, collected from culture after CMV antigen stimulation. V is TRBV20-1 and J is TRBJ2-3; TRBD1 aligns across 9 bases. CDR3 sequence (DNA): TGCAGTGCTAGAGAGCCCAACCGCGGACAGGGGCCGGACACAGATACGCAGTATTTT. It is translated as CSAREPNRGQGPDTDTQYF.